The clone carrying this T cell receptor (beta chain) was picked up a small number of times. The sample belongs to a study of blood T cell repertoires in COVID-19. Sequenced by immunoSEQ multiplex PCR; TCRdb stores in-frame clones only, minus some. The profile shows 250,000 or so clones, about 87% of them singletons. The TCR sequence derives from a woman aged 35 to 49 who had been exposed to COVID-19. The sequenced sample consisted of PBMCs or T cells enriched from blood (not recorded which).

CDR3 coding DNA: TGTGCCAGCAGCTTAACGGCGGGGGGAGCTTTCTTT. It yields the protein CASSLTAGGAFF. The chain uses TRBV11-2 and TRBJ1-1, with D possibly TRBD1 on 5 matching bases. The CDR3 totals 12 residues. Germline lookup yields CDR1 SGHAT and CDR2 FQNNGV. V lost 2 bases to trimming and J lost 10 bases, with 11 bases between them.